Below, 17 T cell receptor beta chains from the same sample are listed, as sequenced in a study of T-cell reconstitution after alpha-beta-depleted transplantation in children. This sample's TCRbeta library carried unique molecular identifier barcodes. TCRdb fed the PCR reads into MiXCR, producing one record per CDR3 protein. This table has hundreds of thousands of distinct CDR3 sequences, about 16% appearing once. Sequencing used PBMCs, mostly from graft donor cells, obtained 360 days after TCRalphabeta/CD19-depleted stem cell transplant. The origin of the receptors is a male patient between 2 and 15 years old who had a stem cell transplant for acute lymphoblastic leukemia, so the T cells may come from the graft donor.

This clonotype was recorded many times. The V and J genes are TRBV5-1 and TRBJ2-1, with TRBD2 matching 12 bases. With V trimmed by 2 bases and J by 4 bases, 7 bases remained unmatched. This CDR3 is built from 17 residues. Germline CDR1 SGHRS, CDR2 YFSETQ. The CDR3 spells CASSFGILAGGYNEQFF. The DNA of the CDR3 is TGCGCCAGCAGCTTTGGGATCCTAGCGGGAGGGTACAATGAGCAGTTCTTC.

The table lists this clonotype with a few counts. This rearrangement joins TRBV9 to TRBJ2-5; D not resolved. Germline CDR1 and CDR2: SGDLS and YYNGEE. CDR3 length: 16 amino acids. V lost 0 bases, J lost 2 bases, and 14 bases lay in between. The CDR3 reads CASSVAPRVGQETQYF. CDR3 in DNA: TGTGCCAGCAGCGTAGCCCCGCGCGTAGGTCAAGAGACCCAGTACTTC.

V is TRBV28 and J is TRBJ1-2; TRBD1 agrees at 10 bases. Trimming removed 3 bases from V and 4 bases from J; junction bases left unmatched: 5. This CDR3 contains 15 residues. Germline CDR1 is MDHEN and CDR2 is SYDVKM. CDR3 sequence (DNA): TGTGCCAGCAGTTTCTCGGGACAGGGGAGCTATGGCTACACCTTC. Its protein product is CASSFSGQGSYGYTF.

The chain recombines TRBV7-9 with TRBJ2-5; 8 bases align to TRBD2. Per germline, CDR1 SEHNR and CDR2 FQNEAQ (reference sequence). V trimming: 5 bases; J trimming: 6 bases; junction bases outside the gene matches: 14. This CDR3 has 16 amino acids. CDR3 DNA sequence: TGTGCCAGCAGCCTCCCACTGAGCGGGAGAATGAAGACCCAGTACTTC. It specifies CASSLPLSGRMKTQYF.

The chain links TRBV15 to TRBJ2-7; a possible D gene is TRBD2 (5 bases). V dropped 8 bases and J dropped 6 bases, with 11 bases sitting between them. The CDR3 contains 11 residues. Per the germline V gene, CDR1 is LNHNV and CDR2 is YYDKDF (reference sequence). The DNA for the CDR3 is TGTGCCACCTCCCGGGGAGCCGAGCAGTACTTC. Translated, it gives CATSRGAEQYF.

This clonotype was counted many times. The J gene is TRBJ2-1, the V gene TRBV5-1; no firm D call. The CDR3 length is 16 residues. The V gene lost 0 bases and the J gene lost 4 bases, with 14 bases spanning the gap. The germline V gene encodes CDR1 SGHRS and CDR2 YFSETQ. This chain's CDR3 is CASSLDPLLPYNEQFF. The CDR3 DNA sequence: TGCGCCAGCAGCTTGGACCCTTTGCTACCTTACAATGAGCAGTTCTTC.

This clonotype was seen a few times. The gene calls are TRBV5-1 and TRBJ2-1; 14 nucleotides agree with TRBD2. V shed 6 bases, J shed 5 bases, and the junction held 13 bases outside the gene matches. The CDR3 has 18 amino acids. Germline V CDR1 and CDR2: SGHRS, YFSETQ. CDR3 nucleotide sequence: TGCGCCAGCAACCTCCCGGGGACTAGCGGGAGTAGCAACAATGAGCAGTTCTTC. Encoded protein: CASNLPGTSGSSNNEQFF.

This clonotype has only a few counts. The chain's CDR3 is CASSQEGEPHSGANVLTF. The CDR3 region has the DNA TGCGCCAGCAGCCAAGAAGGCGAGCCCCACTCTGGGGCCAACGTCCTGACTTTC. The gene calls are TRBV4-1 and TRBJ2-6, with D unclear. This CDR3 spans 18 amino acids. CDR1 is MGHRA and CDR2 is YSYEKL in the germline V gene. V was clipped by 0 bases and J by 0 bases, with 12 bases between them.

V is TRBV12-3 or TRBV12-4 and J is TRBJ2-1; no definite D call. This CDR3 region has 15 residues. V lost 3 bases and J 8 bases, leaving 17 bases between the germline ends. The CDR3 nucleotides read TGTGCCAGCAGTTTCATCCAGGCTAGTCGTCATGAGCAGTTCTTC. Its translation is CASSFIQASRHEQFF.

Regarding this clonotype: The conserved phenylalanine or tryptophan is not found at the CDR3 terminus, so this likely reflects a read error. The rearrangement links TRBV29-1 to TRBJ2-7; maybe TRBD1 (5 bases). The CDR3 spans 13 residues. The V end lost 5 bases, the J end lost 0 bases, and 11 bases lay between the germline ends. Germline assignment: CDR1 SQVTM and CDR2 ANQGSEA. The CDR3 nucleotides are TGCAGCGTTAATCACGACAGCTCCTACGAGCAGTACTAC. Its translation: CSVNHDSSYEQYY.

J is TRBJ2-7 and V is TRBV27; 10 nucleotides align to TRBD2. The CDR3 spans 18 residues. Unmatched junction bases numbered 13, after V lost 3 bases and J lost 2 bases. CDR1 and CDR2 from the germline V gene are MNHEY and SMNVEV (reference sequence). The CDR3 DNA reads TGTGCCAGCAGTTTTTTCCCTCGTCTTAGCGGGAGGACCTACGAGCAGTACTTC. It is translated as CASSFFPRLSGRTYEQYF.

This clonotype was seen a handful of times. V gene TRBV20-1 combines with J gene TRBJ2-1; 7 bases align to TRBD2. CDR3 length: 15 residues. The J segment lost 4 bases and the V segment lost 3 bases, leaving 9 bases of the junction unmatched. The germline V gene has CDR1 DFQATT and CDR2 SNEGSKA (reference sequence). CDR3 region: CSARYRGSSYNEQFF. For the CDR3, the DNA is TGCAGTGCTAGGTATCGCGGGAGTAGTTACAATGAGCAGTTCTTC.

This clonotype showed up many times. The chain joins TRBV24-1 to TRBJ1-1; the D gene is possibly TRBD1 (5 bases). The CDR3 totals 15 residues. V lost 4 bases and J 1 base, leaving 12 bases between the germline ends. Germline V gene data show CDR1 as KGHDR and CDR2 as SFDVKD. The CDR3 DNA reads as TGTGCCACCAGTGACCCGGGACGGGAGAACACTGAAGCTTTCTTT. Translated: CATSDPGRENTEAFF.

The rearrangement uses TRBV12-5 and TRBJ2-3; D may be TRBD1 (5 bases). From germline, CDR1 is LGHNT and CDR2 FRNRAP. This CDR3 is 15 amino acids long. Trimming shortened V by 5 bases and J by 3 bases, and 15 bases separated the two germline ends. As DNA, the CDR3 is TGTGCTAGTGGTCTTACCCCAAAGGGGACAGATACGCAGTATTTT. Protein: CASGLTPKGTDTQYF.

The chain couples TRBV4-2 to TRBJ2-7, with D possibly matching TRBD1 (6 bases). The CDR3 covers 15 residues. From germline, CDR1 is LGHNA and CDR2 YNFKEQ. Trimming left V 3 bases short and J 5 bases short, with 17 bases between. As DNA, the CDR3 is TGTGCCAGCAGCCAGGACACAGGGATGAGGGACGAGCAGTACTTC. This translates into CASSQDTGMRDEQYF.

V gene TRBV15 combines with J gene TRBJ2-2; the D gene is possibly TRBD2 (6 bases). CDR3 length: 16 amino acids. The V and J ends lost 3 bases and 7 bases respectively, with 18 bases between them. Germline lookup yields CDR1 LNHNV and CDR2 YYDKDF (reference sequence). The CDR3 DNA sequence: TGTGCCACCAGCAGGCGGGACTCCCCAGTCGGCGGGGAGCTGTTTTTT. This gives the protein CATSRRDSPVGGELFF.

This clonotype turned up a few times. V and J are TRBV15 and TRBJ2-4, with D tentatively TRBD2 (5 bases). Trimming took 0 bases from V and 1 from J, leaving 10 bases between them. The CDR3 spans 16 residues. Germline V CDR1 and CDR2: LNHNV, YYDKDF (reference sequence). The CDR3 reads CATSREAVLAKNIQYF. CDR3 in DNA: TGTGCCACCAGCAGAGAAGCGGTTTTGGCCAAAAACATTCAGTACTTC.